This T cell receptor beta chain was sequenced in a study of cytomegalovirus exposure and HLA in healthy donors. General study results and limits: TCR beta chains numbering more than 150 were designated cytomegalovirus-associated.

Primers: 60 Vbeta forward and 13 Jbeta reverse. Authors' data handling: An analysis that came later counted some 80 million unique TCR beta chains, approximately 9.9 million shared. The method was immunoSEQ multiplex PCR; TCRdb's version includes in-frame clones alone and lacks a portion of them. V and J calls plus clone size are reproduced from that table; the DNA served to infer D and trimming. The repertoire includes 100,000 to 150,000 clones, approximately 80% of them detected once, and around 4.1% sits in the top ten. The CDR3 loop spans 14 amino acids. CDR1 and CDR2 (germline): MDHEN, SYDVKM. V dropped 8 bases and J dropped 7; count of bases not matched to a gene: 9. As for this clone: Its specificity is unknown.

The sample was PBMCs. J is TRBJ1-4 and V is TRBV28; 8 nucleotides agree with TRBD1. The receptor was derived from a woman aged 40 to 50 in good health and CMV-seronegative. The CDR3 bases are TGTGCCAGCTTGAAGCAGGGGGCGATTGAAAAACTGTTTTTT. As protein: CASLKQGAIEKLFF.